These 18 T cell receptor beta chains originate from one sample sequenced in a study of T cell responses to AZD1222 COVID-19 vaccine. The data were produced by immunoSEQ multiplex PCR, yet TCRdb's version contains in-frame clones alone and is incomplete. The sample shows about 130,000 clones, roughly 91% of them seen only once. The sample in question was peripheral blood, obtained on day 0 of MenACWY control vaccination. These receptors all come from an adult in good health.

The chain is built from TRBV28 and TRBJ2-7; no firm D call. Looked up from germline, CDR1 is MDHEN and CDR2 is SYDVKM. The ends were cut back, 7 bases at V and 3 bases at J, with 19 bases in the middle. The CDR3 is 15 residues long. The CDR3 sequence is CASIPGYSLGYEQYF. The CDR3, as DNA: TGTGCCAGCATCCCGGGTTACTCCCTGGGCTACGAGCAGTACTTC.

The V and J genes are TRBV29-1 and TRBJ1-4; D gene unclear. The germline V gene encodes CDR1 SQVTM and CDR2 ANQGSEA. Trimming cost V 7 bases and J 3 bases, with 15 bases left between them. The CDR3 runs 14 residues. This CDR3 is CSGSAGASNEKLFF. The CDR3 coding sequence is TGCAGCGGAAGTGCGGGAGCCTCTAATGAAAAACTGTTTTTT.

The chain carries TRBV4-2 and TRBJ1-1; TRBD1 aligns across 8 bases. The trim removed 0 bases at V and 4 bases at J, leaving 10 bases unmatched. This CDR3 has 17 residues. Germline CDR1 and CDR2: LGHNA and YNFKEQ. This CDR3 is CASSQDVAGGGFTEAFF. CDR3 bases: TGTGCCAGCAGCCAAGATGTGGCAGGGGGCGGATTCACTGAAGCTTTCTTT.

V usage is TRBV3-1 (or the pseudogene TRBV3-2) and J usage is TRBJ1-5; 8 bases align to TRBD1. The CDR3 extends over 16 amino acids. With V trimmed by 2 bases and J by 4 bases, 7 bases remained unmatched. Germline lookup yields CDR1 LGHDT and CDR2 YNNKEL (reference sequence). The CDR3 region has the DNA TGTGCCAGCAGCCAAAGGGGGACAGGCCGTAATCAGCCCCAGCATTTT. Its translation: CASSQRGTGRNQPQHF.

The chain couples TRBV18 to TRBJ1-5; unclear D gene. There are 13 residues in the CDR3. Trimming removed 6 bases from V and 3 bases from J, with 9 bases in between. Per germline, CDR1 KGHSH and CDR2 LQKENI. CDR3 loop: CASSTALNQPQHF. In DNA form, the CDR3 reads TGTGCCAGCTCGACCGCCCTCAATCAGCCCCAGCATTTT.

This rearrangement joins TRBV7-7 to TRBJ2-5; 8 bases align to TRBD1. Per germline, CDR1 SSHAT and CDR2 FNYEAQ (reference sequence). This CDR3 has 15 residues. V lost 6 bases to trimming and J lost 4 bases; unmatched junction nucleotides: 10. CDR3 protein: CASSHGQGIRETQYF. Written as DNA, the CDR3 is TGTGCCAGCAGTCACGGACAGGGTATTAGAGAGACCCAGTACTTC.

CDR3 coding DNA: TGTGCCAGCAGCCTAGAGGGCAGGCTGACCGGGGAGCTGTTTTTT. Translation: CASSLEGRLTGELFF. J is TRBJ2-2 and V is TRBV9; D possibly corresponds to TRBD2 (5 bases). Looked up from germline, CDR1 is SGDLS and CDR2 is YYNGEE. The CDR3 loop spans 15 amino acids. The ends were cut back, 4 bases at V and 5 bases at J, with 15 bases in the middle. Full variable domain (missing parts from reference TRBV9 and TRBJ2-2): DSGVTQTPKHLITATGQRVTLRCSPRSGDLSVYWYQQSLDQGLQFLIQYYNGEERAKGNILERFSAQQFPDLHSELNLSSLELGDSALYFCASSLEGRLTGELFFGEGSRLTVL.

The chain links TRBV6-4 to TRBJ1-1; no clear D. Germline V lookup: CDR1 MRHNA, CDR2 SNTAGT. This CDR3 contains 15 residues. The ends were cut back, 2 bases at V and 4 bases at J, with 14 bases in the middle. CDR3: CASSDRAEGGTEAFF. The CDR3 DNA sequence: TGTGCCAGCAGTGACAGGGCCGAGGGTGGCACTGAAGCTTTCTTT.

This clone was seen once. The chain joins TRBV7-2 to TRBJ2-2; TRBD1 matches at 8 bases. The germline V gene has CDR1 SGHTA and CDR2 FQGNSA. V shed 5 bases, J shed 1 base, and the junction held 9 bases outside the gene matches. The CDR3 spans 17 residues. CDR3 amino acids: CASSPFFGTGNTGELFF. CDR3 coding DNA: TGTGCCAGCAGCCCTTTTTTCGGGACAGGGAACACCGGGGAGCTGTTTTTT.

The chain joins TRBV15 to TRBJ1-6; D is uncertain. The V end lost 0 bases, the J end lost 6 bases, and 12 bases lay between the germline ends. Looked up from germline, CDR1 is LNHNV and CDR2 is YYDKDF (reference sequence). The length of the CDR3 is 16 residues. CDR3 nucleotides: TGTGCCACCAGCAGAGATATATCTAAGGGTAATTCACCCCTCCACTTT. It is translated as CATSRDISKGNSPLHF.

The chain uses TRBV7-9 and TRBJ2-5; D possibly uses TRBD1 or TRBD2 (6 bases each). Trimming shortened V by 1 base and J by 6 bases, and 15 bases separated the two germline ends. Germline lookup yields CDR1 SEHNR and CDR2 FQNEAQ (reference sequence). There are 15 residues in the CDR3. This chain's CDR3 is CASSLEGTGAQTQYF. The CDR3 DNA is TGTGCCAGCAGCTTAGAGGGGACGGGGGCACAGACCCAGTACTTC.

Only one count was recorded for this clone. The V call is TRBV5-8, the J call TRBJ2-2; tentative D call: TRBD1 (7 bases). CDR3 length equals 17 residues. The V gene lost 4 bases and the J gene lost 5 bases, with 21 bases spanning the gap. Germline-derived CDR1 and CDR2 are SGHTS and YDEGEE. CDR3 in amino acids: CASSAGTAALHTGELFF. The DNA of the CDR3 is TGTGCCAGCAGCGCGGGGACAGCGGCCCTGCATACCGGGGAGCTGTTTTTT.

The rearrangement uses TRBV11-1 and TRBJ1-2; D is ambiguous. Looked up from germline, CDR1 is SGHAT and CDR2 is FQDESV (reference sequence). The CDR3 length is 15 residues. Between the trimmed V and J ends, which lost 4 bases and 3 bases, there was a span of 15 bases. This chain's CDR3 is CASSSLGGNDYGYTF. The CDR3 region has the DNA TGTGCCAGCAGCTCGTTGGGAGGAAACGACTATGGCTACACCTTC.

The V call is TRBV25-1, the J call TRBJ2-6; D unresolved. V was pared by 5 bases and J by 2 bases, with 4 bases between. Germline V lookup: CDR1 MGHDK, CDR2 SYGVNS. The CDR3 extends over 13 amino acids. This CDR3 reads CASSKAGANVLTF. DNA for the CDR3: TGTGCCAGCAGTAAAGCTGGGGCCAACGTCCTGACTTTC.

The CDR3 loop is CASSKDKGVSYEQYF. CDR3 nucleotide sequence: TGTGCCAGCAGCAAGGACAAGGGAGTATCCTACGAGCAGTACTTC. The chain links TRBV7-3 to TRBJ2-7; TRBD1 or TRBD2 may be the D gene (5 bases each). Deletions cut 5 bases from V and 1 base from J, with 15 bases between. The CDR3 is made up of 15 amino acids. The germline V gene encodes CDR1 SGHTA and CDR2 FQGTGA.

This chain uses TRBV28 with TRBJ1-2; D is ambiguous. The CDR3 extends over 15 amino acids. From germline, CDR1 is MDHEN and CDR2 SYDVKM. Trimming pared 3 bases from V and 8 bases from J, leaving 19 bases between. CDR3 in amino acids: CASSFNVPWEEGYTF. CDR3 nucleotide sequence: TGTGCCAGCAGTTTCAACGTGCCGTGGGAAGAGGGCTACACCTTC.

V gene TRBV19 combines with J gene TRBJ1-6; D is perhaps TRBD1 (6 bases). The CDR3 is made up of 14 amino acids. The germline V gene has CDR1 LNHDA and CDR2 SQIVND (reference sequence). The V end lost 2 bases, the J end lost 7 bases, and 9 bases lay between the germline ends. Here the CDR3 reads CASSITGANSPLHF. As DNA, the CDR3 is TGTGCCAGTAGTATAACGGGGGCAAATTCACCCCTCCACTTT.

V and J are TRBV15 and TRBJ2-4; the D is unclear. CDR1 and CDR2 (germline): LNHNV, YYDKDF (reference sequence). Trimming took 0 bases from V and 8 from J, leaving 17 bases between them. The CDR3 contains 16 residues. CDR3 nucleotide sequence: TGTGCCACCAGCAGAGAAAGTGCCAGTGTTGGAGACATTCAGTACTTC. It encodes CATSRESASVGDIQYF.